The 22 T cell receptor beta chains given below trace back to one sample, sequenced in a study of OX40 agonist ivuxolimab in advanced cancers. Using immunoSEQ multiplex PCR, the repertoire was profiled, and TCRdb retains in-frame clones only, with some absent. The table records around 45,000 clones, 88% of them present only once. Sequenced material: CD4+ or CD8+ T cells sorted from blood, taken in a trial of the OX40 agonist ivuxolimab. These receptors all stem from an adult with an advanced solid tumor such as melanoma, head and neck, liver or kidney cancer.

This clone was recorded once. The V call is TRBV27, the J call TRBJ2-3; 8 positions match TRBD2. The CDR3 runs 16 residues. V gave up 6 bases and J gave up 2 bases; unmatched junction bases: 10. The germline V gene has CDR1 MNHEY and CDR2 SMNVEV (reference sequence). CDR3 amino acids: CASSPRGGRATDTQYF. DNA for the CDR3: TGTGCCAGCAGCCCCCGGGGGGGGAGGGCCACAGATACGCAGTATTTT.

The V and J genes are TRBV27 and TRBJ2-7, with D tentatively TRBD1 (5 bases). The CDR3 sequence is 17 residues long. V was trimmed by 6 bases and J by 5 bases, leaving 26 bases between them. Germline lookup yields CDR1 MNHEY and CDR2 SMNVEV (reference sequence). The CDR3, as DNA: TGTGCCAGCAGCTCCCGTAGGGGCGTAACGGTCGTCGACGAGCAGTACTTC. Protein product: CASSSRRGVTVVDEQYF.

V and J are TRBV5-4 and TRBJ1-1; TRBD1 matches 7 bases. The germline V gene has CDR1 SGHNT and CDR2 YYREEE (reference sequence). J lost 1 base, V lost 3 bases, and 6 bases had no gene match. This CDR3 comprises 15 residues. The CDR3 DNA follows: TGTGCCAGCAGCTCGAGACAGGGCACGAACACTGAAGCTTTCTTT. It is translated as CASSSRQGTNTEAFF.

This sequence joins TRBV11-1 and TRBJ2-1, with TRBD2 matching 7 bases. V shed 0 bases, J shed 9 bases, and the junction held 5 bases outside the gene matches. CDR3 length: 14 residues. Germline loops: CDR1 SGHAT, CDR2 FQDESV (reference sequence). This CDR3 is CASSLAGGTVEQFF. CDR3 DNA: TGTGCCAGCAGCTTAGCGGGAGGGACGGTTGAGCAGTTCTTC.

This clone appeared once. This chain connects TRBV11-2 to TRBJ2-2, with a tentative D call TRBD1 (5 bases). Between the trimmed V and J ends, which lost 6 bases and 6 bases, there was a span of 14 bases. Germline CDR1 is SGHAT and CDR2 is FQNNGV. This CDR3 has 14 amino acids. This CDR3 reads CASSPPTGAGELFF. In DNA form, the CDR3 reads TGTGCCAGCAGTCCACCCACAGGAGCCGGGGAGCTGTTTTTT.

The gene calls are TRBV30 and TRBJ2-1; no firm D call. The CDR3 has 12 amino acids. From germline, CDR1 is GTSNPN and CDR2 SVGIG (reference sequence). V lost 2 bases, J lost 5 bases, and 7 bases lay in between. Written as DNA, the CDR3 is TGTGCCTGGAGTAATTCAGACAATGAGCAGTTCTTC. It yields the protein CAWSNSDNEQFF.

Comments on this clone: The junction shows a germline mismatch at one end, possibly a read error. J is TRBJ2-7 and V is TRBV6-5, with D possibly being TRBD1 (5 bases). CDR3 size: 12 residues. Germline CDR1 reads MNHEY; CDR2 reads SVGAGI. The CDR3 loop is CASSDPQGPATF. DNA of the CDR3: TGTGCCAGCAGTGATCCCCAGGGCCCCGCGACCTTC.

CDR3 bases: TGTGCCAGCTCACCTTCGGCACAGGGGAACACTGAAGCTTTCTTT. Its translation is CASSPSAQGNTEAFF. The chain has TRBV18 and TRBJ1-1; tentative D call: TRBD1 (6 bases). This CDR3 is 15 amino acids long. In germline, CDR1 is KGHSH, CDR2 LQKENI. Trimming removed 3 bases from V and 1 base from J, with 12 bases in between. Full variable domain (rest looked up from reference TRBV18 and TRBJ1-1): NAGVMQNPRHLVRRRGQEARLRCSPMKGHSHVYWYRQLPEEGLKFMVYLQKENIIDESGMPKERFSAEFPKEGPSILRIQQVVRGDSAAYFCASSPSAQGNTEAFFGQGTRLTVV.

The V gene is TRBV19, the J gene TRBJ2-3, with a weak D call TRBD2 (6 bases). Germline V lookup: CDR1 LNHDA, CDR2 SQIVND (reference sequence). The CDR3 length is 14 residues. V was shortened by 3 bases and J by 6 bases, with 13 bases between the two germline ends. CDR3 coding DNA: TGTGCCAGTAGTATTTGGCGGGGCGCCGATACGCAGTATTTT. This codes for CASSIWRGADTQYF.

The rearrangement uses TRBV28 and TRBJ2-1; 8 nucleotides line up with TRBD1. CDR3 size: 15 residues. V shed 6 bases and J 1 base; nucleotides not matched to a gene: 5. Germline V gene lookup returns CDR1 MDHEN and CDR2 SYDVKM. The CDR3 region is CASSPGGASYNEQFF. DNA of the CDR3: TGTGCCAGCAGCCCAGGGGGCGCTTCCTACAATGAGCAGTTCTTC.

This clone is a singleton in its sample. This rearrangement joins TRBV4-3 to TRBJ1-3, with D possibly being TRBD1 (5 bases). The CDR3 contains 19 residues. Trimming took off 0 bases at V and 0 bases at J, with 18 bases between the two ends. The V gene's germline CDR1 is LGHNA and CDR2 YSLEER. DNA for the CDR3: TGCGCCAGCAGCCAAGATTGGAGTGTCGGGGCCCTCTCTGGAAACACCATATATTTT. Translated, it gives CASSQDWSVGALSGNTIYF.

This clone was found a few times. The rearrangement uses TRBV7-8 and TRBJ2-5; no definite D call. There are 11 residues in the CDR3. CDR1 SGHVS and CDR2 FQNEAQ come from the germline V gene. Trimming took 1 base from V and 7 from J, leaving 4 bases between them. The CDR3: CASSLGGTQYF. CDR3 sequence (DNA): TGTGCCAGCAGCTTAGGAGGGACCCAGTACTTC.

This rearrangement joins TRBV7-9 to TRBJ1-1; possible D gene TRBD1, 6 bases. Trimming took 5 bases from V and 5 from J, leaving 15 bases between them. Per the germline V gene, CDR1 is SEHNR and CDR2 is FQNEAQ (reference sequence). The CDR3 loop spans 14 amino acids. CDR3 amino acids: CASSVNTGRTEAFF. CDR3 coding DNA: TGTGCCAGCAGCGTTAATACAGGGAGAACTGAAGCTTTCTTT. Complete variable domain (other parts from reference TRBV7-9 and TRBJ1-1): DTGVSQNPRHKITKRGQNVTFRCDPISEHNRLYWYRQTLGQGPEFLTYFQNEAQLEKSRLLSDRFSAERPKGSFSTLEIQRTEQGDSAMYLCASSVNTGRTEAFFGQGTRLTVV.

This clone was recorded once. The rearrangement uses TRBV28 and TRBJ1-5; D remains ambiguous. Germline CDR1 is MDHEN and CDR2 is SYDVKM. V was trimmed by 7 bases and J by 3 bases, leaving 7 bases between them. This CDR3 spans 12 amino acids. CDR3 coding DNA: TGTGCCAGCAACAAATACAATCAGCCCCAGCATTTT. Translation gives CASNKYNQPQHF. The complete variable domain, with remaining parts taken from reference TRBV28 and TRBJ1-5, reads DVKVTQSSRYLVKRTGEKVFLECVQDMDHENMFWYRQDPGLGLRLIYFSYDVKMKEKGDIPEGYSVSREKKERFSLILESASTNQTSMYLCASNKYNQPQHFGDGTRLSIL.

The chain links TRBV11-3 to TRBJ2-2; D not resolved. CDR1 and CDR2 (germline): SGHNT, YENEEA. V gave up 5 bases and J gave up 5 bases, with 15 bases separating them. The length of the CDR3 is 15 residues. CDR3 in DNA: TGTGCCAGCAGCCTTGGTACCGGATTGACCGGGGAGCTGTTTTTT. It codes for CASSLGTGLTGELFF.

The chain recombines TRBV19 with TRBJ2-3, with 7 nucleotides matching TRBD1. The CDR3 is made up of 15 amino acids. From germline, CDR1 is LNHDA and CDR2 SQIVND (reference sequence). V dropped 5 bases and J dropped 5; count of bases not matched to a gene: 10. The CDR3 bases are TGTGCCAGTAGTTCCACAGGGGATGTGGGAGATACGCAGTATTTT. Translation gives CASSSTGDVGDTQYF.

The CDR3 sequence: CASSFSALAGVYEQYF. The CDR3, as DNA: TGCGCCAGCAGCTTTTCGGCACTAGCGGGAGTTTACGAGCAGTACTTC. V is TRBV5-1 and J is TRBJ2-7; 11 bases fit TRBD2. CDR1 is SGHRS, CDR2 YFSETQ, per germline. The CDR3 has 16 residues. V lost 2 bases, J lost 4 bases, and 8 bases stayed unmatched.

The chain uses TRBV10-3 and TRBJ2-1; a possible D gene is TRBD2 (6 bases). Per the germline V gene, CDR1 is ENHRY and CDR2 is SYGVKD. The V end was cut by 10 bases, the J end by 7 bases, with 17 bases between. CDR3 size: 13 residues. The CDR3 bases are TGTGCCAGCCGGAGGGCCAAAGGTAATGAGCAGTTCTTC. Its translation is CASRRAKGNEQFF.

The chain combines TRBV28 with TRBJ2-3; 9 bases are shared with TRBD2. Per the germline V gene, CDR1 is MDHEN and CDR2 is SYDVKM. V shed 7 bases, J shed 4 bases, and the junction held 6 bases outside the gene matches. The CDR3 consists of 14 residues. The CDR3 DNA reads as TGTGCCAGCACCCCTAGCGGGATCCCAGATACGCAGTATTTT. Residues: CASTPSGIPDTQYF.

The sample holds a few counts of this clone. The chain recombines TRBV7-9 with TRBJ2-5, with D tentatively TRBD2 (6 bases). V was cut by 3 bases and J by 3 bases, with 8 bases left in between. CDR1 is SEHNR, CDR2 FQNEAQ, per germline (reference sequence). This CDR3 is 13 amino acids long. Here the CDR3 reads CASSFSGEETQYF. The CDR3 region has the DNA TGTGCCAGCAGCTTTAGCGGAGAAGAGACCCAGTACTTC.

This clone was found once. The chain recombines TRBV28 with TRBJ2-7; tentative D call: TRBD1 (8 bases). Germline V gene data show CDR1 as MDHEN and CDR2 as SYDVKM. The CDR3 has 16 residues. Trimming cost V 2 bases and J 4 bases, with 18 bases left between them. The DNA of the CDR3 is TGTGCCAGCAGTTTAGGGGGGGCAGGGGGCGCTTACGAGCAGTACTTC. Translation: CASSLGGAGGAYEQYF.

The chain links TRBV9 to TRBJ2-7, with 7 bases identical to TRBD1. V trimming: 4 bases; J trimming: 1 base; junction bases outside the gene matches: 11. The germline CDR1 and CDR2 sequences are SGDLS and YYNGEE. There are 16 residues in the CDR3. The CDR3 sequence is CASSPGIAGGSYEQYF. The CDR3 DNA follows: TGTGCCAGCAGCCCCGGGATCGCAGGGGGATCCTACGAGCAGTACTTC.